Following are 29 T cell receptor beta chains from one sample sequenced in a study of cytomegalovirus exposure and HLA in healthy donors. PCR employed 60 Vbeta and 13 Jbeta primers. Assay: immunoSEQ multiplex PCR; the TCRdb copy retains only in-frame clones and omits some. This table has 150,000 to 200,000 clones, 80% to 90% appearing once. Material for sequencing was PBMCs. The receptor source for this set is a woman between 18 and 30 years old in good health and CMV-seronegative.

The chain couples TRBV27 to TRBJ2-2, with TRBD2 identical over 10 bases. This CDR3 is built from 20 residues. V gave up 5 bases and J gave up 0 bases; unmatched junction bases: 15. The germline V gene has CDR1 MNHEY and CDR2 SMNVEV (reference sequence). The CDR3 sequence: CASSRGYGTSETSNTGELFF. The CDR3 coding sequence is TGTGCCAGCAGTCGTGGGTATGGGACTAGCGAAACCTCGAACACCGGGGAGCTGTTTTTT.

The chain uses TRBV7-9 and TRBJ1-2; weak D call: TRBD1 (6 bases). This CDR3 is built from 15 residues. Germline CDR1 and CDR2: SEHNR and FQNEAQ (reference sequence). V was pared by 5 bases and J by 0 bases, with 13 bases between. The CDR3 nucleotides are TGTGCCAGCAGCCTTAACAGGGATGCTAACTATGGCTACACCTTC. Residues: CASSLNRDANYGYTF.

Only a few counts were recorded for this clone. This chain joins TRBV10-1 and TRBJ2-5; 10 bases fit TRBD1. Losses at the gene ends were 6 bases for V and 5 bases for J; bases not matched to a gene: 15. Germline CDR1 is WNHNN and CDR2 is SYGVQD (reference sequence). The CDR3 has 17 amino acids. CDR3 in DNA: TGCGCCAGCAGCCCCGGGACAGGGGTATCCCAGGCGGAGACCCAGTACTTC. Residues: CASSPGTGVSQAETQYF.

This clone was seen just once. The genes are TRBV28 and TRBJ2-7, with 11 bases lining up with TRBD1. The trim removed 6 bases at V and 3 bases at J, leaving 4 bases unmatched. The CDR3 is made up of 14 amino acids. Germline assignment: CDR1 MDHEN and CDR2 SYDVKM. CDR3 DNA: TGTGCCAGCAGCCCTGGGACAGGGGGCTACGAGCAGTACTTC. This translates into CASSPGTGGYEQYF.

A remark on this clone: The sample has other DNA sequences that encode this CDR3 too. The V call is TRBV27, the J call TRBJ1-5; the D gene is possibly TRBD1 (6 bases). With 5 bases removed from V and 4 bases from J, the gap between germline ends came to 9 bases. This CDR3 spans 13 amino acids. Germline CDR1 is MNHEY and CDR2 is SMNVEV (reference sequence). CDR3 nucleotide sequence: TGTGCCAGCAGTACTACAGGGAATCAGCCCCAGCATTTT. This gives the protein CASSTTGNQPQHF.

This rearrangement joins TRBV5-1 to TRBJ2-1; TRBD2 aligns across 7 bases. Germline CDR1 and CDR2: SGHRS and YFSETQ. The CDR3 totals 15 residues. J lost 1 base, V lost 4 bases, and 5 bases had no gene match. The CDR3 reads CASSGLGGSYNEQFF. The DNA for the CDR3 is TGCGCCAGCAGCGGCCTCGGGGGGTCCTACAATGAGCAGTTCTTC.

The rearrangement uses TRBV2 and TRBJ1-6; D may be TRBD1 (6 bases). The CDR3 has 13 amino acids. Germline lookup yields CDR1 SNHLY and CDR2 FYNNEI. V gave up 7 bases and J gave up 11 bases, with 15 bases separating them. The CDR3 loop is CASIEGEGTPLHF. DNA of the CDR3: TGTGCCAGCATCGAGGGGGAAGGGACACCCCTCCACTTT.

The V gene is TRBV10-1, the J gene TRBJ2-1, with TRBD2 identical over 7 bases. The CDR3 totals 13 residues. V lost 7 bases, J lost 5 bases, and 5 bases stayed unmatched. CDR1 and CDR2 (germline): WNHNN, SYGVQD (reference sequence). The chain's CDR3 is CASTSGKNNEQFF. The CDR3 region has the DNA TGCGCCAGCACAAGCGGGAAAAACAATGAGCAGTTCTTC.

The CDR3 nucleotides are TGTGCCAGCAGCTTGATCTGGGGGGGGACCGGGGAGCTGTTTTTT. The encoded protein is CASSLIWGGTGELFF. The chain employs TRBV11-2 and TRBJ2-2; TRBD2 agrees at 7 bases. The germline V gene encodes CDR1 SGHAT and CDR2 FQNNGV. V was clipped by 3 bases and J by 5 bases; unmatched bases: 6. There are 15 residues in the CDR3.

The chain carries TRBV6-5 and TRBJ1-2; tentatively, D is TRBD1 (5 bases). The CDR3 is 14 residues long. Germline V gene sequence: CDR1 MNHEY, CDR2 SVGAGI. With 5 bases removed from V and 0 bases from J, the gap between germline ends came to 10 bases. The CDR3 nucleotides read TGTGCCAGCAGTCAGACAGAAGCTAACTATGGCTACACCTTC. Protein sequence: CASSQTEANYGYTF.

About this clone: Sequence at one end of the junction differs from germline and may be a read error. The J gene is TRBJ1-1, the V gene TRBV10-3, with TRBD1 as a possible D gene (6 bases). This CDR3 region has 16 residues. CDR1 and CDR2 from the germline V gene are ENHRY and SYGVKD. The CDR3 spells CVISESQAGVNTEAFF. In nucleotides, the CDR3 is TGTGTCATCAGTGAGTCACAGGCAGGGGTGAACACTGAAGCTTTCTTT.

CDR3 residues: CSVVRTSGTDTQYF. The CDR3 DNA reads as TGCAGCGTTGTAAGGACTAGCGGCACAGATACGCAGTATTTT. The V gene is TRBV29-1, the J gene TRBJ2-3, with TRBD2 matching over 9 bases. This CDR3 comprises 14 residues. Looked up from germline, CDR1 is SQVTM and CDR2 is ANQGSEA. V lost 4 bases and J lost 1; bases outside the gene matches: 3.

The rearrangement links TRBV18 to TRBJ2-2, with D unresolved. Trimming removed 3 bases from V and 3 bases from J, with 17 bases in between. The CDR3 sequence is 17 residues long. The germline gives CDR1 KGHSH, CDR2 LQKENI. The CDR3 sequence is CASSPRWRVEDTGELFF. CDR3 in DNA: TGTGCCAGCTCACCCCGTTGGAGAGTAGAGGACACCGGGGAGCTGTTTTTT.

The chain carries TRBV10-3 and TRBJ1-5, with D uncertain. This CDR3 has 13 amino acids. Looked up from germline, CDR1 is ENHRY and CDR2 is SYGVKD. The germline V and J ends were trimmed by 4 bases and 10 bases, with 14 bases remaining between them. CDR3 bases: TGTGCCATCAGTGCAACCAACAGCCGACCCCAGCATTTT. Its translation is CAISATNSRPQHF.

The chain carries TRBV5-1 and TRBJ1-6, with a tentative D call TRBD1 (6 bases). Trimming removed 0 bases from V and 7 bases from J, with 8 bases in between. CDR1 is SGHRS, CDR2 YFSETQ, per germline. This CDR3 has 14 residues. In DNA form, the CDR3 reads TGCGCCAGCAGCTTGGGACAGGAGAATTCACCCCTCCACTTT. This translates into CASSLGQENSPLHF.

The table lists this clone with a count of one. The same CDR3 is also encoded by other DNA sequences in this sample. V gene TRBV5-1 combines with J gene TRBJ2-3; D is possibly TRBD1 (6 bases). This CDR3 contains 16 residues. Per the germline V gene, CDR1 is SGHRS and CDR2 is YFSETQ. V gave up 0 bases and J gave up 0 bases, with 11 bases separating them. CDR3 residues: CASSLGTAASTDTQYF. For the CDR3, the DNA is TGCGCCAGCAGCTTGGGGACAGCAGCTAGCACAGATACGCAGTATTTT. Full variable domain (missing parts from reference TRBV5-1 and TRBJ2-3): KAGVTQTPRYLIKTRGQQVTLSCSPISGHRSVSWYQQTPGQGLQFLFEYFSETQRNKGNFPGRFSGRQFSNSRSEMNVSTLELGDSALYLCASSLGTAASTDTQYFGPGTRLTVL.

A note on this clone: Other DNA sequences from this sample encode an identical CDR3 as well. The V gene is TRBV11-2, the J gene TRBJ1-1; D remains ambiguous. V was cut by 2 bases and J by 1 base, with 8 bases left in between. This CDR3 is 14 amino acids long. Germline V gives CDR1 SGHAT, CDR2 FQNNGV. This chain's CDR3 is CASSLRGGNTEAFF. Here the CDR3 DNA reads TGTGCCAGCAGCTTACGGGGTGGGAACACTGAAGCTTTCTTT.

This sequence joins TRBV7-9 and TRBJ2-1; possible D gene TRBD2, 6 bases. The length of the CDR3 is 12 residues. V shed 5 bases and J shed 9 bases, with 11 bases lying between them. CDR1 and CDR2 (germline): SEHNR, FQNEAQ (reference sequence). The CDR3 sequence is CASSTGTFEQFF. The CDR3 nucleotides read TGTGCCAGCAGCACCGGGACTTTTGAGCAGTTCTTC.

This chain joins TRBV4-1 and TRBJ2-4, with 7 bases fitting TRBD1. CDR3 length: 16 residues. Germline CDR1 MGHRA, CDR2 YSYEKL. The V segment lost 6 bases and the J segment 0 bases; nucleotides outside the gene matches: 8. CDR3 residues: CASSNLNRGAKNIQYF. The CDR3 DNA is TGCGCCAGCAGTAACTTAAACAGGGGAGCCAAAAACATTCAGTACTTC.

This clone has just a few counts. J is TRBJ1-1 and V is TRBV7-8, with D unclear. CDR3 length equals 16 residues. V lost 3 bases to trimming and J lost 1 base, with 15 bases between them. Germline V gives CDR1 SGHVS, CDR2 FQNEAQ. The chain's CDR3 is CASSLTNWVWNTEAFF. The CDR3 coding sequence is TGTGCCAGCAGCTTGACAAATTGGGTCTGGAACACTGAAGCTTTCTTT. Full variable domain (remainder filled in from reference TRBV7-8 and TRBJ1-1): GAGVSQSPRYKVAKRGQDVALRCDPISGHVSLFWYQQALGQGPEFLTYFQNEAQLDKSGLPSDRFFAERPEGSVSTLKIQRTQQEDSAVYLCASSLTNWVWNTEAFFGQGTRLTVV.

This clone was observed a few times. The rearrangement uses TRBV5-1 and TRBJ2-7; D is perhaps TRBD1 (5 bases). The V end lost 7 bases, the J end lost 8 bases, and 13 bases lay between the germline ends. The CDR3 spans 11 residues. Germline V gives CDR1 SGHRS, CDR2 YFSETQ. Here the CDR3 DNA reads TGCGCCAGCCACGACCAGGGAAAGCAGTACTTC. Translating it yields CASHDQGKQYF.

The genes are TRBV5-4 and TRBJ2-5, with D possibly being TRBD1 (6 bases). Germline loops: CDR1 SGHNT, CDR2 YYREEE (reference sequence). The CDR3 has 14 amino acids. The ends were cut back, 1 base at V and 5 bases at J, with 12 bases in the middle. CDR3 protein: CASSLSQGKETQYF. CDR3 in DNA: TGTGCCAGCAGCTTGAGTCAGGGGAAGGAGACCCAGTACTTC.

This clone was picked up one time. The genes are TRBV7-9 and TRBJ1-1; D remains ambiguous. Germline V gives CDR1 SEHNR, CDR2 FQNEAQ (reference sequence). The CDR3 length is 13 residues. The V end was cut by 2 bases, the J end by 3 bases, with 7 bases between. CDR3 sequence: CASSLMGDTEAFF. In DNA, the CDR3 is TGTGCCAGCAGCTTAATGGGAGACACTGAAGCTTTCTTT.

This rearrangement joins TRBV14 to TRBJ2-1, with 12 bases aligning to TRBD2. CDR1 and CDR2 (germline): SGHDN, FVKESK. The CDR3 totals 18 residues. The ends lost 0 bases at V and 6 bases at J; junction bases unmatched: 9. The CDR3 sequence is CASSQDRGLAGSTNEQFF. CDR3 nucleotides: TGTGCCAGCAGCCAAGACCGCGGACTAGCGGGGTCCACCAATGAGCAGTTCTTC.

This chain joins TRBV11-2 and TRBJ2-7; D perhaps matches TRBD1 (5 bases). V was pared by 5 bases and J by 2 bases, with 7 bases between. From germline, CDR1 is SGHAT and CDR2 FQNNGV. CDR3 length: 12 amino acids. The CDR3 loop is CASSQQAYEQYF. CDR3 DNA sequence: TGTGCCAGCAGCCAACAGGCCTACGAGCAGTACTTC.

In DNA form, the CDR3 reads TGTGCCAGCAGTTCACCGGGACACCGGCAAGAGACCCAGTACTTC. Protein sequence: CASSSPGHRQETQYF. J is TRBJ2-5 and V is TRBV27, with D perhaps matching TRBD1 (6 bases). CDR1 and CDR2 from the germline V gene are MNHEY and SMNVEV (reference sequence). This CDR3 has 15 amino acids. Trimming left V 4 bases short and J 2 bases short, with 14 bases between.

J is TRBJ2-5 and V is TRBV7-9; 8 nucleotides match TRBD1. The length of the CDR3 is 15 residues. V lost 0 bases to trimming and J lost 5 bases; unmatched junction nucleotides: 5. Germline CDR1 SEHNR, CDR2 FQNEAQ (reference sequence). CDR3 amino acids: CASSLAPGGAETQYF. DNA for the CDR3: TGTGCCAGCAGCTTAGCGCCAGGGGGCGCCGAGACCCAGTACTTC.

The gene calls are TRBV7-9 and TRBJ1-5; no definite D call. V was shortened by 3 bases and J by 5 bases, with 5 bases between the two germline ends. Germline-derived CDR1 and CDR2 are SEHNR and FQNEAQ (reference sequence). The CDR3 sequence is 12 residues long. The CDR3 loop reads CASSFADQPQHF. In nucleotides, the CDR3 is TGTGCCAGCAGCTTCGCGGATCAGCCCCAGCATTTT.

This clone was recorded only once. The conserved closing phenylalanine or tryptophan is absent in this CDR3, likely reflecting a read error. The chain has TRBV6-1 and TRBJ1-2; 8 bases agree with TRBD1. From germline, CDR1 is MNHNS and CDR2 SASEGT. Trimming cost V 1 base and J 8 bases; bases outside gene matches: 6. The CDR3 is 14 amino acids. The CDR3 sequence is CASSEGTGLEGYTS. The CDR3 nucleotides are TGTGCCAGCAGTGAAGGGACAGGGTTGGAGGGCTACACCTCC.